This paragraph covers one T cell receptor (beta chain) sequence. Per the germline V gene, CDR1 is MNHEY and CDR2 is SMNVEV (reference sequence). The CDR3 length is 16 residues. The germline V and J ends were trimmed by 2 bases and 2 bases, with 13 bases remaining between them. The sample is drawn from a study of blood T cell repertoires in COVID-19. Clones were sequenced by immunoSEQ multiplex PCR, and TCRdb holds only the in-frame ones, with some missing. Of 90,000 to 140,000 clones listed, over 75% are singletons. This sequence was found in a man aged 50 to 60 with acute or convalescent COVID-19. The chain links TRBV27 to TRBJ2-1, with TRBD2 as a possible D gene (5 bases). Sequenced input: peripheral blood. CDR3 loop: CASSLIGSKTYNEQFF. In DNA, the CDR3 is TGTGCCAGCAGTTTAATTGGGAGTAAGACCTACAATGAGCAGTTCTTC.